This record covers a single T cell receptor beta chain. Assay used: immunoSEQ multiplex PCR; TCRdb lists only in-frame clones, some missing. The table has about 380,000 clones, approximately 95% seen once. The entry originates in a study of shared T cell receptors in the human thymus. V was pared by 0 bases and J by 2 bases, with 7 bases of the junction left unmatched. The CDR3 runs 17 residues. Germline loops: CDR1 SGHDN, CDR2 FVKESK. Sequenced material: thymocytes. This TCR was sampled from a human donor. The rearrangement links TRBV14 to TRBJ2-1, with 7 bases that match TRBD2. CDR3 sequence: CASSQDRTGGPYNEQFF. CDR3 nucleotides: TGTGCCAGCAGCCAAGATCGGACGGGAGGCCCCTACAATGAGCAGTTCTTC.